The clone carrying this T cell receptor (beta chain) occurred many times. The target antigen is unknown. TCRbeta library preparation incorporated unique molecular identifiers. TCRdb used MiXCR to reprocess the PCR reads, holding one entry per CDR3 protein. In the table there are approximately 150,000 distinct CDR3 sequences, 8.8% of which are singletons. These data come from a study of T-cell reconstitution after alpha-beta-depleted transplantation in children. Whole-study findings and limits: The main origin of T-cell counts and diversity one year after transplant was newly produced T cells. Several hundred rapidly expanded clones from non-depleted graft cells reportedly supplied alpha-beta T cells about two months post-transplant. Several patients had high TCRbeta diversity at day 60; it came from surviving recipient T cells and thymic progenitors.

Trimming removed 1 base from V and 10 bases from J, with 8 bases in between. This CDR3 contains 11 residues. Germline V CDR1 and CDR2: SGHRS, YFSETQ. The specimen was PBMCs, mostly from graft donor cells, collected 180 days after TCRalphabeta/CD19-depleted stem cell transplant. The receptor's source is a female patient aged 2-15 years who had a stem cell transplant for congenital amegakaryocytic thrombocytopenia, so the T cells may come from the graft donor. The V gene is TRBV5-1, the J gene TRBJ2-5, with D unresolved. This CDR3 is CASSLNDIQYF. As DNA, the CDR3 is TGCGCCAGCAGCTTGAACGACATCCAGTACTTC. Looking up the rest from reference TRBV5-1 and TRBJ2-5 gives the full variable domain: KAGVTQTPRYLIKTRGQQVTLSCSPISGHRSVSWYQQTPGQGLQFLFEYFSETQRNKGNFPGRFSGRQFSNSRSEMNVSTLELGDSALYLCASSLNDIQYFGPGTRLLVL.